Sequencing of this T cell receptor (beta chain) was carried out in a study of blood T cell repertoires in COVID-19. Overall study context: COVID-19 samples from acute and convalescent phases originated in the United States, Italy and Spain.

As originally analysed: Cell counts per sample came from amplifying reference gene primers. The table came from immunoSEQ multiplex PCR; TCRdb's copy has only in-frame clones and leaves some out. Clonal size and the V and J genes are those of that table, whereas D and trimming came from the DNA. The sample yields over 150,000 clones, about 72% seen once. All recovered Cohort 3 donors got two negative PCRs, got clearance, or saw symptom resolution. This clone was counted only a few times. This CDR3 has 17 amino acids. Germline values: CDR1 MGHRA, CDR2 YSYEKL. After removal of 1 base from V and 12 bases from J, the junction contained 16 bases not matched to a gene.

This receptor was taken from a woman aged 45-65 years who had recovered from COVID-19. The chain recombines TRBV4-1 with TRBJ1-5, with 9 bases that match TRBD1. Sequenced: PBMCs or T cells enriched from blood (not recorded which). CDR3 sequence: CASSQVDLGQGIIDQHF. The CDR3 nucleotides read TGCGCCAGCAGCCAAGTCGATTTAGGACAGGGGATAATCGACCAGCATTTT.